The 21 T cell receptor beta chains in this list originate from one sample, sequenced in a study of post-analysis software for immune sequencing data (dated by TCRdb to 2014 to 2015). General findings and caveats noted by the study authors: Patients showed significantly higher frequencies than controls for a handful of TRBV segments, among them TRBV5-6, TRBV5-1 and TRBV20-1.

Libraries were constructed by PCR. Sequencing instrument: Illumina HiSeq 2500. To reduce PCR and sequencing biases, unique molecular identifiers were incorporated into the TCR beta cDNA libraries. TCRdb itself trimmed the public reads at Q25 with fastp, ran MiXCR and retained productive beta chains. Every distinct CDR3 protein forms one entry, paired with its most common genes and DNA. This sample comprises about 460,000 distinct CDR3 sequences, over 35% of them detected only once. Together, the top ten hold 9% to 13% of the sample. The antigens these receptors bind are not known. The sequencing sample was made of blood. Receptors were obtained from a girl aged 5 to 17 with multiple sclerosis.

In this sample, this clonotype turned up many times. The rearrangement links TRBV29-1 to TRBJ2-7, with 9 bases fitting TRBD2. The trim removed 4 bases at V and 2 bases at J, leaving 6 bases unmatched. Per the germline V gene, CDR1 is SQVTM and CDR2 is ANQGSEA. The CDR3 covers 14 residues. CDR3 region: CSVGTIAGAYEQYF. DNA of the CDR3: TGCAGCGTTGGTACTATAGCGGGAGCCTACGAGCAGTACTTC.

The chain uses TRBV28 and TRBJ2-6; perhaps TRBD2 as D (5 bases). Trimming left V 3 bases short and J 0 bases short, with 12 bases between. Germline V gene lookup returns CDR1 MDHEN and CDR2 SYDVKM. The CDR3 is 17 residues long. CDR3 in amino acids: CASSLRAGSSGANVLTF. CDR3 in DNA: TGTGCCAGCAGTTTGAGGGCAGGAAGCTCTGGGGCCAACGTCCTGACTTTC.

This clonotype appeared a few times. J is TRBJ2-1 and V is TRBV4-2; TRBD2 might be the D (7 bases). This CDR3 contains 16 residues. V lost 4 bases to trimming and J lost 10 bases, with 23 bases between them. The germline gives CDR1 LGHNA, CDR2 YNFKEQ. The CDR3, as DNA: TGTGCCAGCAGCCCCGATACCGGGGAGGGGGTGCAGGAGCAGTTCTTC. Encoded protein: CASSPDTGEGVQEQFF.

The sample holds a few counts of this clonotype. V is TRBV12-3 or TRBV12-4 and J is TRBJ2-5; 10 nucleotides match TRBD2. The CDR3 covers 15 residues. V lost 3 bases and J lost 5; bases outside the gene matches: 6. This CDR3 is CASSFTLAGVETQYF. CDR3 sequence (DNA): TGTGCCAGCAGTTTTACTCTAGCGGGAGTGGAGACCCAGTACTTC.

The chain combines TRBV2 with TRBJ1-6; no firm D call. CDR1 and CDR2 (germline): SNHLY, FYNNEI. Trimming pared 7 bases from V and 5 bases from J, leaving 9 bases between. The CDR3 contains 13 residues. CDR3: CASILQDNSPLHF. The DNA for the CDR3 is TGTGCCAGCATTCTACAAGATAATTCACCCCTCCACTTT.

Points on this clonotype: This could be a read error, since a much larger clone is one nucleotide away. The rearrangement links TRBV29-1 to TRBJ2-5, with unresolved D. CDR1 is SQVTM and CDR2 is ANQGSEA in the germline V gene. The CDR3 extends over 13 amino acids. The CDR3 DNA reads TGCAGCGTTGAGAACGGAGAACAAGAGGCCCAGTACTTC. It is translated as CSVENGEQEAQYF.

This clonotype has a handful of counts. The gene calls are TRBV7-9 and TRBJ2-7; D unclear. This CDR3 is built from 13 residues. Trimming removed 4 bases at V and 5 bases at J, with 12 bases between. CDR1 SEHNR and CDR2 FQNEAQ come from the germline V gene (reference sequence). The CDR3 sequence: CASSWRHPNEQYF. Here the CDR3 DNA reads TGTGCCAGCAGCTGGCGGCACCCTAACGAGCAGTACTTC.

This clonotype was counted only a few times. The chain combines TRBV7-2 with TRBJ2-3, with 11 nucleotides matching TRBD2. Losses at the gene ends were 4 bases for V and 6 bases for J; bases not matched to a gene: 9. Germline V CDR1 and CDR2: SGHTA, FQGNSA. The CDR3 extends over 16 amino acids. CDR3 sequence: CASSSNSGRGGDTQYF. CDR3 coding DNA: TGTGCCAGCAGCTCAAATAGCGGGAGGGGAGGGGATACGCAGTATTTT.

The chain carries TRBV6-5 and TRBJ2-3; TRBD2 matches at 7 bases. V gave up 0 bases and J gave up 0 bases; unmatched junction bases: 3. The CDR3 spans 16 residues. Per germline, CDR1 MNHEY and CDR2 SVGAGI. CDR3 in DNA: TGTGCCAGCAGTTACTCGCTAGCGGCAAGCACAGATACGCAGTATTTT. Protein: CASSYSLAASTDTQYF.

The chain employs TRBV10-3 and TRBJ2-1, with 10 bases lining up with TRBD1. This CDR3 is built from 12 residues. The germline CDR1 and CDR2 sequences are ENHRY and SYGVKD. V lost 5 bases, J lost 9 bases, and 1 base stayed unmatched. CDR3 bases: TGTGCCATCAGTTGGACAGGGGGTGAGCAGTTCTTC. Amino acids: CAISWTGGEQFF.

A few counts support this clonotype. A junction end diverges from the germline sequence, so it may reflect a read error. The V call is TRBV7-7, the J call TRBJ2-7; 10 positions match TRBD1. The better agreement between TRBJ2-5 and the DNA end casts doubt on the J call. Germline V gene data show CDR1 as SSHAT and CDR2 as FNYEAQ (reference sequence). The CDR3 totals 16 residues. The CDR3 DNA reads TGTGCTAGCAGCGACAAGGGACAGGGGAAGGGAGAGACCCAGTACTTC. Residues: CASSDKGQGKGETQYF.

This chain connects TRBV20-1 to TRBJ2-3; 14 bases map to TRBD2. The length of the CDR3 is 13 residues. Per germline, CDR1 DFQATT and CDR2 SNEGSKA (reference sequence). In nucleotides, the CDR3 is TGCAGCCGACTAGCGGGAGGGTCAGATACGCAGTATTTT. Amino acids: CSRLAGGSDTQYF.

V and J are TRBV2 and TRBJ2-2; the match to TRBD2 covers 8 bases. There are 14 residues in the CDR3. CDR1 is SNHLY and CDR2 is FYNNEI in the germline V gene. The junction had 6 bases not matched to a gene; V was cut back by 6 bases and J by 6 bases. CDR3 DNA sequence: TGTGCCAGCAGCGGGACTAGAAACTCCGGGGAGCTGTTTTTT. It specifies CASSGTRNSGELFF.

CDR3 region: CAWRDGYYGYTF. In DNA form, the CDR3 reads TGTGCCTGGAGGGACGGCTACTATGGCTACACCTTC. V usage is TRBV30 and J usage is TRBJ1-2; D gene ambiguous. This CDR3 has 12 residues. In germline, CDR1 is GTSNPN, CDR2 SVGIG (reference sequence). V shed 3 bases and J shed 3 bases, with 8 bases lying between them.

This CDR3 is CASSVSWDTQYF. In DNA, the CDR3 is TGTGCCAGCAGCGTAAGTTGGGATACGCAGTATTTT. This sequence joins TRBV9 and TRBJ2-3; no definite D call. This CDR3 region has 12 residues. Trimming pared 1 base from V and 6 bases from J, leaving 6 bases between. Per germline, CDR1 SGDLS and CDR2 YYNGEE.

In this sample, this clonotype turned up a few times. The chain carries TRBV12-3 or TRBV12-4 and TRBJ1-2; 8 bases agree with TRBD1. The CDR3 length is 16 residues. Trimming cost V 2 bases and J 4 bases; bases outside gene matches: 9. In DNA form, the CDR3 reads TGTGCCAGCAGTTTAAGCTTGACAGGGGATGGCTATGGCTACACCTTC. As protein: CASSLSLTGDGYGYTF.

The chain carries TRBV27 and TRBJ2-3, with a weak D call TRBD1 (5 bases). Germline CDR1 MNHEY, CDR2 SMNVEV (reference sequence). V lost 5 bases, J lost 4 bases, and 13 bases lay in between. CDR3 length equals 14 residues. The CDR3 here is CASSPGPRPDTQYF. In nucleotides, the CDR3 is TGTGCCAGCAGTCCAGGGCCTCGCCCAGATACGCAGTATTTT.

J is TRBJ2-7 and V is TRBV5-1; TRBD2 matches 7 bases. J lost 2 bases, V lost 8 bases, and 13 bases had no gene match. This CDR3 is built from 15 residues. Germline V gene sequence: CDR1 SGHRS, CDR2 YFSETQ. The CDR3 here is CASSLEAGMTYEQYF. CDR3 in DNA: TGCGCCAGTAGCCTGGAAGCGGGAATGACCTACGAGCAGTACTTC.

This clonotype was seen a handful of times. The CDR3 DNA is TGTGCCAGCAGTTTACAGGGTTTCCAAGAGACCCAGTACTTC. It translates to CASSLQGFQETQYF. The chain combines TRBV28 with TRBJ2-5, with D possibly being TRBD1 (5 bases). The ends were cut back, 2 bases at V and 1 base at J, with 8 bases in the middle. The CDR3 totals 14 residues. Germline V CDR1 and CDR2: MDHEN, SYDVKM.

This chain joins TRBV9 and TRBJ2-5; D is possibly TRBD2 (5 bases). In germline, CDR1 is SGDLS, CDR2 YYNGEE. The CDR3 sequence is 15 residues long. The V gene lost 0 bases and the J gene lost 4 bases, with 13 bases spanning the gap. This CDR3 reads CASSVATREGETQYF. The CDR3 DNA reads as TGTGCCAGCAGCGTAGCGACTCGCGAGGGAGAGACCCAGTACTTC.

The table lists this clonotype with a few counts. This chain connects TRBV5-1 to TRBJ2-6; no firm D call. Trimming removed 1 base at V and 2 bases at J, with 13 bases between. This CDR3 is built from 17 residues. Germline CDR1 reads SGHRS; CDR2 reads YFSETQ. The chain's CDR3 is CASSLWNFSPGANVLTF. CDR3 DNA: TGCGCCAGCAGCTTGTGGAATTTCTCACCTGGGGCCAACGTCCTGACTTTC.